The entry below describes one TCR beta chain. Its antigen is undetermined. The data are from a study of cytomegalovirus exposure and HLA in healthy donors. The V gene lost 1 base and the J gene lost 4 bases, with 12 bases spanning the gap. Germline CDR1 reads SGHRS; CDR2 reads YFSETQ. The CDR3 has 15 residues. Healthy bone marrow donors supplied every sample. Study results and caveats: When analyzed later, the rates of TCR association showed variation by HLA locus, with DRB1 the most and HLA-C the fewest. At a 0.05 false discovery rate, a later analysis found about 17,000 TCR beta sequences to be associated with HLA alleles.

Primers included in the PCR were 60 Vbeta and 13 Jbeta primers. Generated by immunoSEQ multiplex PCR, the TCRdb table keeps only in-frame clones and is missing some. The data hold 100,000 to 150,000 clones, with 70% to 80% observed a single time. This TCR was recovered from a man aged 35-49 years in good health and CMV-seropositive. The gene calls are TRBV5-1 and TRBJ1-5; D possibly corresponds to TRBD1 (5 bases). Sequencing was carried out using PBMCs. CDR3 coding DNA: TGCGCCAGCAGCTTGAGAACAGGTGATAATCAGCCCCAGCATTTT. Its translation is CASSLRTGDNQPQHF. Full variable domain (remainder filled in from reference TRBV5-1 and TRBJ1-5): KAGVTQTPRYLIKTRGQQVTLSCSPISGHRSVSWYQQTPGQGLQFLFEYFSETQRNKGNFPGRFSGRQFSNSRSEMNVSTLELGDSALYLCASSLRTGDNQPQHFGDGTRLSIL.